This T cell receptor beta chain was retrieved from a study of blood T cell repertoires in COVID-19. About the research overall: T cells, B-cell-depleted T cells, or PBMCs provided the cDNA or gDNA that served as material.

It was during active infection that Seattle patients were enrolled and then longitudinally followed. The table came from immunoSEQ multiplex PCR; TCRdb's copy has only in-frame clones and leaves some out. Seen here are over 70,000 clones, 70% to 90% observed once, and the top ten hold approximately 11%. The length of the CDR3 is 14 residues. Germline assignment: CDR1 MDHEN and CDR2 SYDVKM. The trim removed 6 bases at V and 6 bases at J, leaving 6 bases unmatched. The genes are TRBV28 and TRBJ1-5, with 9 bases aligning to TRBD1. Sequencing was performed on peripheral blood. This clonotype originated in a man aged 60 to 75 with COVID-19, enrolled during active disease. The CDR3 loop reads CASRLTGGGQPQHF. For the CDR3, the DNA is TGTGCCAGCAGGCTGACAGGGGGTGGTCAGCCCCAGCATTTT.